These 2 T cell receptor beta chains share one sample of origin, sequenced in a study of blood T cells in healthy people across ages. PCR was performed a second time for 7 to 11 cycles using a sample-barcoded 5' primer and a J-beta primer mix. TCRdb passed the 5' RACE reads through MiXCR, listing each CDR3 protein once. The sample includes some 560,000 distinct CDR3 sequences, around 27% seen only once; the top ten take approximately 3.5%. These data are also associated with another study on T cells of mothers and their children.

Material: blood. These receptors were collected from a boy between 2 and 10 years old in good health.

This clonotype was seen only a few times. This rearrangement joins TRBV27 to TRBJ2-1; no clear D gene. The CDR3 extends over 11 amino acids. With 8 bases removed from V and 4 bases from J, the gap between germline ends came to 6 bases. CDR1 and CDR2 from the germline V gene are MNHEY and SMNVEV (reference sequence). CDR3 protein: CASQQYNEQFF. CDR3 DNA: TGTGCCAGCCAGCAATACAATGAGCAGTTCTTC.

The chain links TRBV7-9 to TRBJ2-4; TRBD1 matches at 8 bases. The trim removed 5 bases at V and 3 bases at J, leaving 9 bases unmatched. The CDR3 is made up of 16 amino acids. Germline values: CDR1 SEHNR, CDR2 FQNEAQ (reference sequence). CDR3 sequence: CASSARQGTDKNIQYF. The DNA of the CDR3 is TGTGCCAGCAGCGCCCGACAGGGGACGGACAAAAACATTCAGTACTTC.